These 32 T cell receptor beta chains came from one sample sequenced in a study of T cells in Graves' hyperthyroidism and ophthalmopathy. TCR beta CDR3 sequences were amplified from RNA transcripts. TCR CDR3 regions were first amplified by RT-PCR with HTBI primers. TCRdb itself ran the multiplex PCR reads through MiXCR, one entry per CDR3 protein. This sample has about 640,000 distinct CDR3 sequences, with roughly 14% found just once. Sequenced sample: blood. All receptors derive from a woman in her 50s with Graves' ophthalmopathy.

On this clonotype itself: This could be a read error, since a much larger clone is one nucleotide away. CDR3 DNA: TGTGCCGGCAGCACCTCACCGGGACAGAGAGCCTACGAGCAGTACTTC. Translated: CAGSTSPGQRAYEQYF. The chain recombines TRBV7-2 with TRBJ2-7; 7 nucleotides align to TRBD1. Germline loops: CDR1 SGHTA, CDR2 FQGNSA. This CDR3 is built from 16 residues.

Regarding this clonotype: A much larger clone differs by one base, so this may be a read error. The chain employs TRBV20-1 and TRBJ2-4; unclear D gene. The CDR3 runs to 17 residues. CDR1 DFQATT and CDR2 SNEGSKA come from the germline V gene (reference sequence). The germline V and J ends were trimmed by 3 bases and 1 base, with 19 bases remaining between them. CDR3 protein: CSASVSLGFGAKNIQYF. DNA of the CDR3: TGCAGTGCTAGCGTAAGCTTGGGTTTTGGGGCCAAAAACATTCAGTACTTC.

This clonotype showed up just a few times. The CDR3 loop reads CASSPVGGSGELFF. For the CDR3, the DNA is TGCGCCAGCAGCCCTGTCGGGGGTTCCGGGGAGCTGTTTTTT. This chain links TRBV5-1 with TRBJ2-2; tentative D call: TRBD2 (6 bases). Germline CDR1 is SGHRS and CDR2 is YFSETQ. V was trimmed by 4 bases and J by 6 bases, leaving 13 bases between them. This CDR3 region has 14 residues. Combining the CDR3 with reference TRBV5-1 and TRBJ2-2 gives the whole variable domain KAGVTQTPRYLIKTRGQQVTLSCSPISGHRSVSWYQQTPGQGLQFLFEYFSETQRNKGNFPGRFSGRQFSNSRSEMNVSTLELGDSALYLCASSPVGGSGELFFGEGSRLTVL.

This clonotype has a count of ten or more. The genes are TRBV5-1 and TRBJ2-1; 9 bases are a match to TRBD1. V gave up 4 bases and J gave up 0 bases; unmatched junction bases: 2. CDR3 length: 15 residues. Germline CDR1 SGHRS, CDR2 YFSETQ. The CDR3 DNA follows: TGCGCCAGCAGCCAGGGACAGGGCTCCTACAATGAGCAGTTCTTC. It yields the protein CASSQGQGSYNEQFF.

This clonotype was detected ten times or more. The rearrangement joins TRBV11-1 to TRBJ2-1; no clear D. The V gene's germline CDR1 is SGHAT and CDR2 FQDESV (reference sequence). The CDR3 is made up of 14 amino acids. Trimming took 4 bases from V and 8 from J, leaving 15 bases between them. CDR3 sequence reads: CASSYSILIDEQFF. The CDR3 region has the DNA TGTGCCAGCAGCTATAGTATCCTAATAGATGAGCAGTTCTTC.

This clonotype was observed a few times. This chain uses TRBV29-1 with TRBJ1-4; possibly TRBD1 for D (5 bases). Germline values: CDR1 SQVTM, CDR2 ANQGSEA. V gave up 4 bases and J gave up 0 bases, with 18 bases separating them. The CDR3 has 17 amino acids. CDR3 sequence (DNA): TGCAGCGTTGCCCGTGGGGGGAGACCTACAACTAATGAAAAACTGTTTTTT. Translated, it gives CSVARGGRPTTNEKLFF.

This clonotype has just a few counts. CDR3 region: CASSQEVPEEKLFF. In DNA, the CDR3 is TGCGCCAGCAGCCAAGAAGTTCCTGAGGAAAAACTGTTTTTT. The genes are TRBV4-1 and TRBJ1-4; no reliable D call. Germline CDR1 and CDR2: MGHRA and YSYEKL. Trimming removed 0 bases from V and 8 bases from J, with 10 bases in between. CDR3 length: 14 residues.

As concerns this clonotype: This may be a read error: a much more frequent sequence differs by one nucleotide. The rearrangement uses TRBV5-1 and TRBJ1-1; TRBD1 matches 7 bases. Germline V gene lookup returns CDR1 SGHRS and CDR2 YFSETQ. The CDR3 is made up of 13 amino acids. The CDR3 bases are TGCACCAGCAGCCACGACAGGGCCACTGAAGCTTTCTTT. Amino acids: CTSSHDRATEAFF.

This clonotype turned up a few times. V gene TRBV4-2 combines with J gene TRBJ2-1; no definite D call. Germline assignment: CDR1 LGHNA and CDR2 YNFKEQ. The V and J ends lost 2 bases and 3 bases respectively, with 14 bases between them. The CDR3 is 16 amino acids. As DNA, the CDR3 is TGTGCCAGCAGCCAATGGGATAACGCTATCTACAATGAGCAGTTCTTC. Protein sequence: CASSQWDNAIYNEQFF.

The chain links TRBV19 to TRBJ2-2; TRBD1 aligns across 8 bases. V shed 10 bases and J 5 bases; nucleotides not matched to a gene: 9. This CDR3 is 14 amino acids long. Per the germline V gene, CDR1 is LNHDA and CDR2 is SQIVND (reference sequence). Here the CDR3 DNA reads TGTGCCACCAAAGACAGGGGTGGGACCGGGGAGCTGTTTTTT. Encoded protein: CATKDRGGTGELFF.

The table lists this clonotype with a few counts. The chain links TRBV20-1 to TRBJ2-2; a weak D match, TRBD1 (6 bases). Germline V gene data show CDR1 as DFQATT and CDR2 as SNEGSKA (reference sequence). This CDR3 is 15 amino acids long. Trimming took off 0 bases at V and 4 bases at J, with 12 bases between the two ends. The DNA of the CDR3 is TGCAGTGCTAGAGACAGGGGTGTCAGCACCGGGGAGCTGTTTTTT. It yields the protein CSARDRGVSTGELFF.

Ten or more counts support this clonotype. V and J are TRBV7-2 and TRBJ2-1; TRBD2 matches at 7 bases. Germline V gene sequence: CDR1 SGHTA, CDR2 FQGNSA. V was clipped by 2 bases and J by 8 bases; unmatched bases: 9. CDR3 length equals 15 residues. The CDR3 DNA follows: TGTGCCAGCAGCTTATCGGGACTATCAATACATGAGCAGTTCTTC. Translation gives CASSLSGLSIHEQFF. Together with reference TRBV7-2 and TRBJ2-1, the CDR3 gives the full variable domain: GAGVSQSPSNKVTEKGKDVELRCDPISGHTALYWYRQSLGQGLEFLIYFQGNSAPDKSGLPSDRFSAERTGGSVSTLTIQRTQQEDSAVYLCASSLSGLSIHEQFFGPGTRLTVL.

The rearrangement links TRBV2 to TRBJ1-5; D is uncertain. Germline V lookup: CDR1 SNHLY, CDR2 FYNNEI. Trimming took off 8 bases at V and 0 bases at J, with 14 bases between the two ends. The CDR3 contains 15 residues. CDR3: CASDILPHSNQPQHF. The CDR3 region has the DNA TGTGCCAGCGACATTCTTCCCCATAGCAATCAGCCCCAGCATTTT.

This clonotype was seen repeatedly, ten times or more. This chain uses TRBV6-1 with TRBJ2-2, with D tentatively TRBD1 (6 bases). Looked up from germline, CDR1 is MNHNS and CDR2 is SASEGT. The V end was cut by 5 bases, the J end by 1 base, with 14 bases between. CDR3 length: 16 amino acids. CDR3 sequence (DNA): TGTGCCAGCAGTTACGAGGGACAACTGAACACCGGGGAGCTGTTTTTT. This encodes CASSYEGQLNTGELFF.

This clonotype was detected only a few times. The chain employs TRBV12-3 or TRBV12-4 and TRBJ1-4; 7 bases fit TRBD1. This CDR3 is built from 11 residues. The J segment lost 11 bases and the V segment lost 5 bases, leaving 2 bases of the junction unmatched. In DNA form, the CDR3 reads TGTGCCAGCAGTATGACAGGGAAACTGTTTTTT. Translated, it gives CASSMTGKLFF.

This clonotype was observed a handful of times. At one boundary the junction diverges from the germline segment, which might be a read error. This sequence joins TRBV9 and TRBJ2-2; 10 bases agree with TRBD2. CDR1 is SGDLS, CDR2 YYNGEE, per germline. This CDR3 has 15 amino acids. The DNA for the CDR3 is TGTGCCAGCGGCGTAGAGGGACTAGCGTCCGGGGAGCTGTTTTTT. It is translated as CASGVEGLASGELFF.

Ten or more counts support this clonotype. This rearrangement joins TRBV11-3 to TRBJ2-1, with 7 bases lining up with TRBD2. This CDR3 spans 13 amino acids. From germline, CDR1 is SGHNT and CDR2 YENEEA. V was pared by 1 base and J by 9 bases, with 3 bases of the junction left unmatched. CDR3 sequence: CASSLGVAGEQFF. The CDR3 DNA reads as TGTGCCAGCAGCTTAGGCGTAGCGGGTGAGCAGTTCTTC. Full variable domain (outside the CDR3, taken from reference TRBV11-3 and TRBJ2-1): EAGVVQSPRYKIIEKKQPVAFWCNPISGHNTLYWYLQNLGQGPELLIRYENEEAVDDSQLPKDRFSAERLKGVDSTLKIQPAELGDSAVYLCASSLGVAGEQFFGPGTRLTVL.

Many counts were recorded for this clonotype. The CDR3 here is CASSQSADTQYF. CDR3 nucleotide sequence: TGTGCCAGCAGCCAGTCTGCAGATACGCAGTATTTT. The gene calls are TRBV14 and TRBJ2-3, with D unresolved. Trimming removed 3 bases from V and 4 bases from J, with 5 bases in between. The germline V gene has CDR1 SGHDN and CDR2 FVKESK. This CDR3 has 12 amino acids.

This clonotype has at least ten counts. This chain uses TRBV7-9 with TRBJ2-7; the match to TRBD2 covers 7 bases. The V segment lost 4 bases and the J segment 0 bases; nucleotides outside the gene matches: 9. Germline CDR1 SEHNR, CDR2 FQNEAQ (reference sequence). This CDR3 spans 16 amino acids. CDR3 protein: CASSSVRAGVSYEQYF. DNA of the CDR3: TGTGCCAGCAGCTCCGTTCGGGCGGGAGTCTCCTACGAGCAGTACTTC. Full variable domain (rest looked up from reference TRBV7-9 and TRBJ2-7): DTGVSQNPRHKITKRGQNVTFRCDPISEHNRLYWYRQTLGQGPEFLTYFQNEAQLEKSRLLSDRFSAERPKGSFSTLEIQRTEQGDSAMYLCASSSVRAGVSYEQYFGPGTRLTVT.

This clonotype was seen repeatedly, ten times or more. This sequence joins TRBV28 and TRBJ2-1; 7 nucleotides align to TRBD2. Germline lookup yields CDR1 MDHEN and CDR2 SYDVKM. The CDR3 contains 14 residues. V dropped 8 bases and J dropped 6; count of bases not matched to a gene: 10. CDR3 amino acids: CASFAGENLNEQFF. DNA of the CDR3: TGTGCCAGCTTTGCGGGAGAAAATCTCAATGAGCAGTTCTTC.

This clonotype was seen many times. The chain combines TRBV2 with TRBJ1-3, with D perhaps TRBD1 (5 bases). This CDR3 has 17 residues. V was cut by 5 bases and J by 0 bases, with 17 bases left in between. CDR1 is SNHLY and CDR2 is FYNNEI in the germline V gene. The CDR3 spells CASSKLPQGNSGNTIYF. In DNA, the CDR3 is TGTGCCAGCAGTAAACTACCCCAGGGTAACTCTGGAAACACCATATATTTT.

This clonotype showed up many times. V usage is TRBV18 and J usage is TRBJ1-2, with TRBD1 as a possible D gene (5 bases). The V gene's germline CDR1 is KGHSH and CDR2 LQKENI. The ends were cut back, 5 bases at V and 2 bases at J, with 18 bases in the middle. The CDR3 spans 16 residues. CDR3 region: CASSRIRDVENYGYTF. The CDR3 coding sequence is TGTGCCAGCTCAAGAATCAGGGACGTCGAGAACTATGGCTACACCTTC.

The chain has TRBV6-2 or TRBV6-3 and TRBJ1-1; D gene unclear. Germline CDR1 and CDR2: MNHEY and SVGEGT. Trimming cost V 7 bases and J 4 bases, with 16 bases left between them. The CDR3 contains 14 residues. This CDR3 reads CASIPARDATEAFF. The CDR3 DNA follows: TGTGCCAGCATCCCCGCCCGTGATGCCACTGAAGCTTTCTTT.

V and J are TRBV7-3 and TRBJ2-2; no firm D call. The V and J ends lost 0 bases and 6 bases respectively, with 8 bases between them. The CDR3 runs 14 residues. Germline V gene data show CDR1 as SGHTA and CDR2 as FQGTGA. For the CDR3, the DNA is TGTGCCAGCAGCTTAACGATGTCTTCCGGGGAGCTGTTTTTT. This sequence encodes CASSLTMSSGELFF. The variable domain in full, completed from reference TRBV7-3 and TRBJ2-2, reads GAGVSQTPSNKVTEKGKYVELRCDPISGHTALYWYRQSLGQGPEFLIYFQGTGAADDSGLPNDRFFAVRPEGSVSTLKIQRTERGDSAVYLCASSLTMSSGELFFGEGSRLTVL.

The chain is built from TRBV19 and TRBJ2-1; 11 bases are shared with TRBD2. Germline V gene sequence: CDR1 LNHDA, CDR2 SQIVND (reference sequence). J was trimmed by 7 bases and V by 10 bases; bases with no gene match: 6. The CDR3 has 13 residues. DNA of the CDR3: TGTGCCACTCAGACTAGCGGGAAGAATGAGCAGTTCTTC. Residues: CATQTSGKNEQFF.

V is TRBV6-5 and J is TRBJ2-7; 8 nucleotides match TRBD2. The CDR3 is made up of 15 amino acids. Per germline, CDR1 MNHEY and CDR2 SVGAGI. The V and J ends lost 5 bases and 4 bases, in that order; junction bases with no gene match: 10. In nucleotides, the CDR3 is TGTGCCAGCAGTCTACAACTAGCGGAAAAATACGAGCAGTACTTC. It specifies CASSLQLAEKYEQYF.

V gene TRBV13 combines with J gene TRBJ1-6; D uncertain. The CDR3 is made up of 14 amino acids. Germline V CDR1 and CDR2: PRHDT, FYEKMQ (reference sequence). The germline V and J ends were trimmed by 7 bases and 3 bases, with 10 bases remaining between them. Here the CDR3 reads CASKKELYNSPLHF. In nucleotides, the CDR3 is TGTGCCAGCAAGAAGGAGCTCTATAATTCACCCCTCCACTTT. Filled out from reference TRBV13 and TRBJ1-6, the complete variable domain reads AAGVIQSPRHLIKEKRETATLKCYPIPRHDTVYWYQQGPGQDPQFLISFYEKMQSDKGSIPDRFSAQQFSDYHSELNMSSLELGDSALYFCASKKELYNSPLHFGNGTRLTVT.

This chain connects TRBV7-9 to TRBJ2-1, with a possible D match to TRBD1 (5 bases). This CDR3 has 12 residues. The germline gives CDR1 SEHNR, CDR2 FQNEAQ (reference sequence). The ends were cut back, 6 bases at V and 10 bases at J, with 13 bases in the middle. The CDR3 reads CASRLPKGEQFF. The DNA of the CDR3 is TGTGCCAGCAGGCTACCCAAGGGGGAGCAGTTCTTC.

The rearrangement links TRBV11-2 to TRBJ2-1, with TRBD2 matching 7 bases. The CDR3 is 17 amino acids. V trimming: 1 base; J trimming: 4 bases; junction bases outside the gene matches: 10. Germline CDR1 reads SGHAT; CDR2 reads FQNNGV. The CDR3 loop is CASSLGGLAEGYNEQFF. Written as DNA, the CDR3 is TGTGCCAGCAGCTTAGGAGGGCTAGCGGAGGGGTACAATGAGCAGTTCTTC.

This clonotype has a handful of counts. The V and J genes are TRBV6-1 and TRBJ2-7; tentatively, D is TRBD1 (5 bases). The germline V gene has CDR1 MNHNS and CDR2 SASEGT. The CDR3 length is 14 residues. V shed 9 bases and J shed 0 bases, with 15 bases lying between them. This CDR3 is CASQKGQSSYEQYF. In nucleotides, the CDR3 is TGTGCCAGTCAGAAGGGGCAGAGCTCCTACGAGCAGTACTTC.

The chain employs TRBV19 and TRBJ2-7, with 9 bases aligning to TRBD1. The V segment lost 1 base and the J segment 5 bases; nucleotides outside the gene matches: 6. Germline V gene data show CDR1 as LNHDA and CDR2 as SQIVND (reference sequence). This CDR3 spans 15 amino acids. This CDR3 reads CASSIGRDRVHEQYF. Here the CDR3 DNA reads TGTGCCAGTAGTATAGGCCGGGACAGGGTCCACGAGCAGTACTTC.

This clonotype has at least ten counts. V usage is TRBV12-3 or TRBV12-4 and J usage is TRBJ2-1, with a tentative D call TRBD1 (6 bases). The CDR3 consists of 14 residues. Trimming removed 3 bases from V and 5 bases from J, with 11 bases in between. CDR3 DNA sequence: TGTGCCAGCAGTTTGGGGGCATGGAACAATGAGCAGTTCTTC. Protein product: CASSLGAWNNEQFF.